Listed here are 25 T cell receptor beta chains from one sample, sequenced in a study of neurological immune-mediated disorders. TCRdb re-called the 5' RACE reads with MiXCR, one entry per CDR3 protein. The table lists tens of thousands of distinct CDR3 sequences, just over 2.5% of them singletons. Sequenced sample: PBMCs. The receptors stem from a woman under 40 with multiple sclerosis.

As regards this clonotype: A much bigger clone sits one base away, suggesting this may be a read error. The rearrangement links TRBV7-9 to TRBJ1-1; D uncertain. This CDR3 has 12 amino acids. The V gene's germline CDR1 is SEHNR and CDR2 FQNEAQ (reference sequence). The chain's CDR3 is CDSSFSHTEAFF. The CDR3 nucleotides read TGTGACAGCAGCTTTAGTCACACTGAAGCTTTCTTT.

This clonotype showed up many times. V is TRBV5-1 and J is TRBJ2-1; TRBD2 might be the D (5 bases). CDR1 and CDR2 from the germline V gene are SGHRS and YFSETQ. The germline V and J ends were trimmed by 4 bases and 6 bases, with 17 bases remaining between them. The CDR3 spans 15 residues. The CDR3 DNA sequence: TGCGCCAGCAGCGATTGGGCGGGTGTCATCAATGAGCAGTTCTTC. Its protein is CASSDWAGVINEQFF.

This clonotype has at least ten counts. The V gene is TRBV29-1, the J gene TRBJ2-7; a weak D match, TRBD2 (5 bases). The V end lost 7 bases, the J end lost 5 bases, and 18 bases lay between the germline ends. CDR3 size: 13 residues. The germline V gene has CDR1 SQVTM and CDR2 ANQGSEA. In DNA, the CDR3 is TGCAGCGCCTCCGGAGGCCCTTCTCACGAGCAGTACTTC. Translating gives CSASGGPSHEQYF.

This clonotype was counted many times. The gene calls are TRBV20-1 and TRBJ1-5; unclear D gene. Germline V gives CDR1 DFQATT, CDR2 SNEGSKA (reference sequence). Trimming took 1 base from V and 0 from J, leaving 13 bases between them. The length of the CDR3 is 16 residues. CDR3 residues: CSARGRYFRSNQPQHF. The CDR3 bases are TGCAGTGCTAGAGGGAGATATTTCCGTAGCAATCAGCCCCAGCATTTT.

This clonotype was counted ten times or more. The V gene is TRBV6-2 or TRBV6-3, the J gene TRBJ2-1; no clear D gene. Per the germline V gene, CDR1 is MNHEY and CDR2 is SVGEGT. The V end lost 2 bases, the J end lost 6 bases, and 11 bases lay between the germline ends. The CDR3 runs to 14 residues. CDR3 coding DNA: TGTGCCAGCAGTTACCTCGGTCGGGCCAATGAGCAGTTCTTC. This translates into CASSYLGRANEQFF.

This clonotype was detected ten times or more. The CDR3 DNA reads TGTGCCAGCAGCCAGCTTAATCAGCCCCAGCATTTT. Protein: CASSQLNQPQHF. This sequence joins TRBV3-1 and TRBJ1-5; no reliable D call. V was cut by 3 bases and J by 4 bases, with 4 bases left in between. Germline V gene sequence: CDR1 LGHDT, CDR2 YNNKEL (reference sequence). This CDR3 comprises 12 residues. The full variable domain, in which reference TRBV3-1 and TRBJ1-5 provide the parts outside the CDR3, is DTAVSQTPKYLVTQMGNDKSIKCEQNLGHDTMYWYKQDSKKFLKIMFSYNNKELIINETVPNRFSPKSPDKAHLNLHINSLELGDSAVYFCASSQLNQPQHFGDGTRLSIL.

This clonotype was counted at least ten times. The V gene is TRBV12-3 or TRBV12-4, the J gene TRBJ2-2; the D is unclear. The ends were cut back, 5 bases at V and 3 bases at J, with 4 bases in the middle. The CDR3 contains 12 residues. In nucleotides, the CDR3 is TGTGCCAGCAGTCGCTACACCGGGGAGCTGTTTTTT. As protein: CASSRYTGELFF.

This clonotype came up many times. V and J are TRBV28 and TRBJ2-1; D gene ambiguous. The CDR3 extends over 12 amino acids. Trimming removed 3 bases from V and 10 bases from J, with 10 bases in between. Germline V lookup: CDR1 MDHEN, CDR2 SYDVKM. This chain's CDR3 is CASSFHDSEQFF. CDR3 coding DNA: TGTGCCAGCAGTTTCCATGACTCGGAGCAGTTCTTC.

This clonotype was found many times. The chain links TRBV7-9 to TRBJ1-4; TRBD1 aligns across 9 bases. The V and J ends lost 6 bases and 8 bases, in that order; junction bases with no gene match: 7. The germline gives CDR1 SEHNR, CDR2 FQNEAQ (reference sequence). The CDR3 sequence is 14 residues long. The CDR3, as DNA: TGTGCCAGCAGAACAGGGGGCGCGGAGGAAAAACTGTTTTTT. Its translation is CASRTGGAEEKLFF.

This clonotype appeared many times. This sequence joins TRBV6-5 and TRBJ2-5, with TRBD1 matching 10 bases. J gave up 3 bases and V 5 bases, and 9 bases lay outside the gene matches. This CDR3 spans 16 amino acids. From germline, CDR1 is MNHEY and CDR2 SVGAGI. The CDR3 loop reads CASSNRDRGEEETQYF. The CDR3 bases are TGTGCCAGCAGTAACCGGGACAGGGGAGAAGAAGAGACCCAGTACTTC.

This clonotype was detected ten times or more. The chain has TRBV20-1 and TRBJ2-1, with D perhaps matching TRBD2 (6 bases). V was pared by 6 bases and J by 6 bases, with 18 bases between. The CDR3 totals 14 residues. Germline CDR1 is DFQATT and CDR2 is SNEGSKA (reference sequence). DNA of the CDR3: TGCAGTGCGGTCGACGCGGGACCGGTCAATGAGCAGTTCTTC. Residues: CSAVDAGPVNEQFF.

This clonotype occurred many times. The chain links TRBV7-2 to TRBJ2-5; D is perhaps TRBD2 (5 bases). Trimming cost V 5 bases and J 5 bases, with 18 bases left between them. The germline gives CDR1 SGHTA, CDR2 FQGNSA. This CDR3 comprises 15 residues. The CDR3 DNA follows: TGTGCCAGCAGCGACGTCCGGGGTAGCGCGGAGACCCAGTACTTC. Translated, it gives CASSDVRGSAETQYF.

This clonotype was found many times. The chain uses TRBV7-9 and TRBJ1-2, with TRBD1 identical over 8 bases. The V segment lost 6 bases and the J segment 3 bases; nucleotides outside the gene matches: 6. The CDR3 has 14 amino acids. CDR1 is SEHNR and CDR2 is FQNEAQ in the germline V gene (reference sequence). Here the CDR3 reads CASSQTGVDYGYTF. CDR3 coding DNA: TGTGCCAGCAGTCAGACAGGGGTGGACTATGGCTACACCTTC.

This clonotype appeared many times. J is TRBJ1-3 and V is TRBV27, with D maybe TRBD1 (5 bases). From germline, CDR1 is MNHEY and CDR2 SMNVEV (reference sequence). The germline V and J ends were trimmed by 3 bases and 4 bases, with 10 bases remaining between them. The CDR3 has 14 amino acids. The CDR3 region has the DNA TGTGCCAGCAGTTTGAGGGGCCCCGGAAACACCATATATTTT. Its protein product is CASSLRGPGNTIYF.

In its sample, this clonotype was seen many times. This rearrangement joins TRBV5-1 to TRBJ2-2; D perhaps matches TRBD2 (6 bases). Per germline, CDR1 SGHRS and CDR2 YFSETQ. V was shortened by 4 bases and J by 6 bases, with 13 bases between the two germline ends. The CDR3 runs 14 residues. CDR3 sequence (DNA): TGCGCCAGCAGCGACCGGGGGAGTCCCGGGGAGCTGTTTTTT. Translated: CASSDRGSPGELFF.

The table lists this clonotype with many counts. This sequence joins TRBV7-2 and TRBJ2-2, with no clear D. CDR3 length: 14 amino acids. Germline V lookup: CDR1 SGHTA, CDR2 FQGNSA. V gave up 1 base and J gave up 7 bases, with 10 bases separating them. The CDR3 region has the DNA TGTGCCAGCAGCTTAGGAGTTTGGGGCGGGGAGCTGTTTTTT. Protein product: CASSLGVWGGELFF. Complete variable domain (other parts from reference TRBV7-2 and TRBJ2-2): GAGVSQSPSNKVTEKGKDVELRCDPISGHTALYWYRQSLGQGLEFLIYFQGNSAPDKSGLPSDRFSAERTGGSVSTLTIQRTQQEDSAVYLCASSLGVWGGELFFGEGSRLTVL.

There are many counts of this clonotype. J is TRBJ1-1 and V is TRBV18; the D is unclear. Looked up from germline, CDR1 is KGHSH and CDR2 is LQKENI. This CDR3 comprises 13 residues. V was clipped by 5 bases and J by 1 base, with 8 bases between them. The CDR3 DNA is TGTGCCAGCTCATACACAGAGAACACTGAAGCTTTCTTT. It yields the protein CASSYTENTEAFF.

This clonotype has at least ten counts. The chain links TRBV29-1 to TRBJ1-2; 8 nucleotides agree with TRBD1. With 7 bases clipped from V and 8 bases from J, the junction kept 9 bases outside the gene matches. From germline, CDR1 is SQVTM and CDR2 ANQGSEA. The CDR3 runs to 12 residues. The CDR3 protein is CSGKADREGYTF. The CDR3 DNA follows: TGCAGCGGTAAAGCGGACAGGGAAGGCTACACCTTC.

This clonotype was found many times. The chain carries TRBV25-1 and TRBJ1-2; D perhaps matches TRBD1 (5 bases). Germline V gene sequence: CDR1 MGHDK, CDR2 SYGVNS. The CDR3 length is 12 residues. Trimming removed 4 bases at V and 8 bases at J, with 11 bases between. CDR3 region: CASSAGVLGYTF. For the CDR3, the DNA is TGTGCCAGCAGTGCGGGGGTACTCGGCTACACCTTC.

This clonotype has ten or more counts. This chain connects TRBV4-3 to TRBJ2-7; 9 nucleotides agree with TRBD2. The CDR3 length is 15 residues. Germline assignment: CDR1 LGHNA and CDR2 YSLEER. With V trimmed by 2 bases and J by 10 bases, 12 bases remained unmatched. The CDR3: CASSQSLAGSLGQYF. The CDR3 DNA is TGCGCCAGCAGCCAAAGCCTAGCGGGAAGCCTCGGACAGTACTTC.

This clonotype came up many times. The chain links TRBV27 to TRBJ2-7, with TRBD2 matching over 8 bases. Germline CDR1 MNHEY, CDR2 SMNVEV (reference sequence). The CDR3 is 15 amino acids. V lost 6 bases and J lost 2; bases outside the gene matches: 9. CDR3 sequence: CASSKTTSGAYEQYF. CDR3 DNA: TGTGCCAGCAGCAAGACCACTAGCGGAGCCTACGAGCAGTACTTC.

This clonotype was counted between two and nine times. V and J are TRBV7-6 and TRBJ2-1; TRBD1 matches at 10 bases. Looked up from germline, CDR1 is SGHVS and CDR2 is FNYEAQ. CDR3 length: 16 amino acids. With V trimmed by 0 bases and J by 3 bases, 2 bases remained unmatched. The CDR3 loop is CASSLADRGIYNEQFF. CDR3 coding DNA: TGTGCCAGCAGCTTAGCGGACAGGGGGATCTACAATGAGCAGTTCTTC.

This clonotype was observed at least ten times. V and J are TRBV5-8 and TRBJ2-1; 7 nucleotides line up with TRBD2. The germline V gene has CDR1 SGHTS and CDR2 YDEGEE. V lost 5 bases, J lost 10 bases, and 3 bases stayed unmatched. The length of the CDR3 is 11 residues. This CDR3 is CASRPGGEQFF. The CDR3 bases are TGTGCCAGCAGACCCGGGGGGGAGCAGTTCTTC.

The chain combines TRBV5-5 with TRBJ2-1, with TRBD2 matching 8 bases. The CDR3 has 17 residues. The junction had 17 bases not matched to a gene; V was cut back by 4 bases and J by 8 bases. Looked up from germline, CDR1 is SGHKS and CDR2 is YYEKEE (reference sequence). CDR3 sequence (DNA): TGTGCCAGCAGCCCCATCTTATCTAGCGGGCCGTTCGATGAGCAGTTCTTC. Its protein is CASSPILSSGPFDEQFF.

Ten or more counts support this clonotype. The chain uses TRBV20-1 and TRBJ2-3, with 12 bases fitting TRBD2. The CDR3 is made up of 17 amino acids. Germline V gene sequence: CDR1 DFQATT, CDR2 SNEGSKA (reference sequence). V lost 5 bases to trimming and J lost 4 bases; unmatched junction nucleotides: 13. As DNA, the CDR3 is TGCAGTGCTCAGCGACTAGCGGGAGAAGCGGCGGCAGATACGCAGTATTTT. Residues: CSAQRLAGEAAADTQYF.